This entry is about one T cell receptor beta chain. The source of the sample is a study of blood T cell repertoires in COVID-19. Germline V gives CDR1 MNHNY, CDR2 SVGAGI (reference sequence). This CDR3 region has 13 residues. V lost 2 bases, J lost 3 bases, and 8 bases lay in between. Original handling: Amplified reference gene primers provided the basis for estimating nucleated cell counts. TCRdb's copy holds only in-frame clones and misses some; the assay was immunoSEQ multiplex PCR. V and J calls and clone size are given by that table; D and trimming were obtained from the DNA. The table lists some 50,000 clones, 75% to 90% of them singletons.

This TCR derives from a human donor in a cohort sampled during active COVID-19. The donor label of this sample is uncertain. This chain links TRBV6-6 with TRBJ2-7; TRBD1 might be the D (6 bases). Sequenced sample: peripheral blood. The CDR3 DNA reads TGTGCCAGCAGTTACCGACAGGACTACGAGCAGTACTTC. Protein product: CASSYRQDYEQYF.